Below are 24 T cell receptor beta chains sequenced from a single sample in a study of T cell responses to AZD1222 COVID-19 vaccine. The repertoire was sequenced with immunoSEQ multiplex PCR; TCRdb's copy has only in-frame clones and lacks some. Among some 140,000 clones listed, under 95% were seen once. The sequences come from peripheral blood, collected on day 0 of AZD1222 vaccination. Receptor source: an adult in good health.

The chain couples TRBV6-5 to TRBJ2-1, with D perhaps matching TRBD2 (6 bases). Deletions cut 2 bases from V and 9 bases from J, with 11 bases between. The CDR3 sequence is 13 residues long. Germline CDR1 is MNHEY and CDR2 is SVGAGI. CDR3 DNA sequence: TGTGCCAGCAGTTACGGCGGGACTCGTGAGCAGTTCTTC. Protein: CASSYGGTREQFF.

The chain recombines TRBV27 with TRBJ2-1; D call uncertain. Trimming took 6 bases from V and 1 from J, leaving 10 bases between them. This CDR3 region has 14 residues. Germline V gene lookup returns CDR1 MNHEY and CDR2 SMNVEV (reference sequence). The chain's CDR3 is CASRASGSYNEQFF. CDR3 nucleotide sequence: TGTGCCAGCAGGGCGTCGGGTTCCTACAATGAGCAGTTCTTC.

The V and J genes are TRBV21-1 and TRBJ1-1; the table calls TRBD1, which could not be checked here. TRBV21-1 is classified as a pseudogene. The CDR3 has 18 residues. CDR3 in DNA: TGTGCCAGCACCCTAACCGGGACAGAACGATGTTTGAACACTGAAGCTTTCTTT. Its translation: CASTLTGTERCLNTEAFF.

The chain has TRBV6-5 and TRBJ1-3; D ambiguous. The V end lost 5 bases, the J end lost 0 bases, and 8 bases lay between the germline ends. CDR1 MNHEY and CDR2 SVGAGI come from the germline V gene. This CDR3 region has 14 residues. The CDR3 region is CASSLESSGNTIYF. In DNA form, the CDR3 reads TGTGCCAGCAGTCTGGAGAGCTCTGGAAACACCATATATTTT.

CDR3: CASSHRENTEAFF. The CDR3 DNA reads as TGCGCCAGCAGCCACAGGGAGAACACTGAAGCTTTCTTT. The chain employs TRBV10-1 and TRBJ1-1; TRBD1 is a possible D gene (6 bases). The V end was cut by 6 bases, the J end by 1 base, with 9 bases between. The CDR3 sequence is 13 residues long. Germline assignment: CDR1 WNHNN and CDR2 SYGVQD (reference sequence).

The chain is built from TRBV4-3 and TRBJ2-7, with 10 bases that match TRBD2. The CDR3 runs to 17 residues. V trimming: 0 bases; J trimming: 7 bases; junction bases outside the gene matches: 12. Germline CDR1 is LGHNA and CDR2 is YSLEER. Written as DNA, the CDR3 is TGCGCCAGCAGCCAAGATAAAACCGCTAGCGGGAGTTATGAGCAGTACTTC. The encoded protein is CASSQDKTASGSYEQYF.

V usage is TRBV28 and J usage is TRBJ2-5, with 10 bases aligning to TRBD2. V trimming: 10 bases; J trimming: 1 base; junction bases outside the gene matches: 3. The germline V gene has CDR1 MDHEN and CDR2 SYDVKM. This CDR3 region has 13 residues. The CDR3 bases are TGTGCCACCAGGACTAGCGGCCAAGAGACCCAGTACTTC. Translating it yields CATRTSGQETQYF.

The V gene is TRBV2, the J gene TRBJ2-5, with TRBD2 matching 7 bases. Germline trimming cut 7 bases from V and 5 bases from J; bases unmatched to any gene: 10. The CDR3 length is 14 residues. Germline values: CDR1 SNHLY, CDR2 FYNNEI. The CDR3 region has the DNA TGTGCCAGCACGGCTAGCGGACCCGGGGAGACCCAGTACTTC. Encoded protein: CASTASGPGETQYF.

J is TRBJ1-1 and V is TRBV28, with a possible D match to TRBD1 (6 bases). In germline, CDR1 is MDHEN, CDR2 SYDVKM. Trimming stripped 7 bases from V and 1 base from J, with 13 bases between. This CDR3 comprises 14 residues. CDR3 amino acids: CASTPAGQNTEAFF. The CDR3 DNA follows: TGTGCCAGCACCCCAGCGGGACAGAACACTGAAGCTTTCTTT.

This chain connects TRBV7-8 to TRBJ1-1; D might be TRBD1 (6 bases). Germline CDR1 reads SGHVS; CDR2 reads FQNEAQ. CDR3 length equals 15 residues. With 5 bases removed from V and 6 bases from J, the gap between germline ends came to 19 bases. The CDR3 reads CASSGFRGTGAEAFF. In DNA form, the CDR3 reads TGTGCCAGCAGCGGTTTCAGGGGCACGGGGGCTGAAGCTTTCTTT.

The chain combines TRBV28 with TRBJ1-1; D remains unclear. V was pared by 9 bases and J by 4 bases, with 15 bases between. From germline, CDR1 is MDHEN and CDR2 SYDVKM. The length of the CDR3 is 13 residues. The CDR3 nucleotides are TGTGCCAGTAGAATAGATATGAGCACTGAAGCTTTCTTT. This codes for CASRIDMSTEAFF. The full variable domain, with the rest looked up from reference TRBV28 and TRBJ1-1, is DVKVTQSSRYLVKRTGEKVFLECVQDMDHENMFWYRQDPGLGLRLIYFSYDVKMKEKGDIPEGYSVSREKKERFSLILESASTNQTSMYLCASRIDMSTEAFFGQGTRLTVV.

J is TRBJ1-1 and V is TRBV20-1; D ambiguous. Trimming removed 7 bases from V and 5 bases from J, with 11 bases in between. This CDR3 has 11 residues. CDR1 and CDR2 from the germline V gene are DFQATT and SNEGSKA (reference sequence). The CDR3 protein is CSVDGKTEAFF. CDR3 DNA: TGCAGTGTCGACGGTAAGACTGAAGCTTTCTTT.

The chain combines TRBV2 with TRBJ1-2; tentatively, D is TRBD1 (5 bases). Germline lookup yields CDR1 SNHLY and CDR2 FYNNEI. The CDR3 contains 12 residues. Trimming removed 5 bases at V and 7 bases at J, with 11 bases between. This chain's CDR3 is CASSNQGSGYTF. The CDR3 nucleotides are TGTGCCAGCAGTAACCAGGGATCTGGCTACACCTTC.

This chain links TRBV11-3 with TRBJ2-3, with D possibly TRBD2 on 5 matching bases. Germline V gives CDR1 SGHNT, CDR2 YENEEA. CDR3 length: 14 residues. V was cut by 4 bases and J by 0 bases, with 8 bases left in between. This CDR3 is CASSSDSSTDTQYF. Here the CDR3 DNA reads TGTGCCAGCAGCTCGGACTCTAGCACAGATACGCAGTATTTT.

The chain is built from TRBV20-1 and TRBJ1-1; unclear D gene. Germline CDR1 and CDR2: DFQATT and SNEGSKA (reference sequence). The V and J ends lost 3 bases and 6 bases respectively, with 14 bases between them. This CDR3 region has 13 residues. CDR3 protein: CSASITAHSEAFF. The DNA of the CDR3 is TGCAGTGCTAGTATAACAGCTCACTCTGAAGCTTTCTTT.

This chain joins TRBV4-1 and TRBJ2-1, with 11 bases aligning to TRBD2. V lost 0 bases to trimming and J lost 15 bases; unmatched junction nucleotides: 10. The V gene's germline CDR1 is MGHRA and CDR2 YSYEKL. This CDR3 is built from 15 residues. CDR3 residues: CASSQDKTSGTARFF. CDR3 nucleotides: TGCGCCAGCAGCCAAGACAAGACTAGCGGGACCGCCCGGTTCTTC.

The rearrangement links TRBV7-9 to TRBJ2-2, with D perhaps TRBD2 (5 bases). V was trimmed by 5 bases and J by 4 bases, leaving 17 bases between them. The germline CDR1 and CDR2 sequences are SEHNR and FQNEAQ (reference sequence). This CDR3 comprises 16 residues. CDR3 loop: CASSPADRVSTGELFF. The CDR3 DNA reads TGTGCCAGCAGCCCAGCGGACCGAGTCAGCACCGGGGAGCTGTTTTTT.

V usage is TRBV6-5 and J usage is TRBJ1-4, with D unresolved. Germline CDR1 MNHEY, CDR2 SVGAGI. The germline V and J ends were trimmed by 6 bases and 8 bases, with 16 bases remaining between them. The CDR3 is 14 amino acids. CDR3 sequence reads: CASRGNHREEKLFF. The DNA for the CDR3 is TGTGCCAGCAGGGGAAACCACCGGGAGGAAAAACTGTTTTTT.

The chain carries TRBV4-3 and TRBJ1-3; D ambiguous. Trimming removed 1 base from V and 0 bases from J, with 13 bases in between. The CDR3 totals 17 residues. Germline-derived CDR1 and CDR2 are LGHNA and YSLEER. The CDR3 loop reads CASSQVGLQFSGNTIYF. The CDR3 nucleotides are TGCGCCAGCAGCCAAGTTGGCCTCCAATTCTCTGGAAACACCATATATTTT.

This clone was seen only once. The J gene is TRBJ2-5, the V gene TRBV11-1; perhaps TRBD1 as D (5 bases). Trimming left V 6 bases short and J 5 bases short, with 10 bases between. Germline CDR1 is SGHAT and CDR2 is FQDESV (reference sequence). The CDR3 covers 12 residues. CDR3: CASRGPWETQYF. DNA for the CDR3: TGTGCCAGCAGGGGGCCCTGGGAGACCCAGTACTTC.

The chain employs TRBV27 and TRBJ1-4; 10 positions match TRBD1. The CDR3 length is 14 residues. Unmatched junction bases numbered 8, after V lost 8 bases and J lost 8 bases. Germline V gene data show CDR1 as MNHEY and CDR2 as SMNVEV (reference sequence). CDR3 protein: CASAGGTGVEKLFF. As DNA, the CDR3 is TGTGCCAGCGCGGGAGGGACAGGGGTGGAAAAACTGTTTTTT.

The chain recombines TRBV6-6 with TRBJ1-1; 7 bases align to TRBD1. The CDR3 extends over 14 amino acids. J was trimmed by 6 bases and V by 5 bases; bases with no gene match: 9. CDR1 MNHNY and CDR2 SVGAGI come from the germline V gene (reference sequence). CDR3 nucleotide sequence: TGTGCCAGCAGTCGATCGACAGGGAGCCCTGAAGCTTTCTTT. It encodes CASSRSTGSPEAFF.

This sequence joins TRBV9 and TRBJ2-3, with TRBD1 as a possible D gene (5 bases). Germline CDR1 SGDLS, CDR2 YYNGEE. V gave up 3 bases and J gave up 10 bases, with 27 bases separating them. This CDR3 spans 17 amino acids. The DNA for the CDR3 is TGTGCCAGCAGCGGATCCCGATCTTTGGAATCGCAGGGTGCGCAGTATTTT. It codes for CASSGSRSLESQGAQYF.

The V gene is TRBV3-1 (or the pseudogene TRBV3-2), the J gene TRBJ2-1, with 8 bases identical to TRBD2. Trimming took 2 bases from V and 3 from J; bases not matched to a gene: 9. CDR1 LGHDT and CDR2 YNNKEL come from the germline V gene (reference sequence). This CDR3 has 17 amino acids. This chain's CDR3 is CASSQQLAAYIYNEQFF. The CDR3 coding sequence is TGTGCCAGCAGCCAACAACTAGCGGCTTACATCTACAATGAGCAGTTCTTC.